Listed below are T cell receptor beta chains from one sample, sequenced in a study of spatial heterogeneity in lung cancer. TCRdb analysed the 5' RACE reads with MiXCR anew, one entry per CDR3 protein. The sample has tens of thousands of distinct CDR3 sequences, approximately 7.5% seen once. Sequencing used PBMCs, obtained at follow-up. These TCRs come from a male donor with early-stage non-small cell lung cancer. The CDR3 runs from the conserved cysteine through the conserved F or W. D genes are given only for firm matches. The size entry is marked missing in some rows and otherwise reads once, few, many or a size class.

j_call clone_size d_call v_call cdr3_nt cdr3_aa
TRBJ2-3 . . TRBV9 TGTGCCAGCAGCGTACTAGCAGTCTCCCCAGATACGCAGTATTTT CASSVLAVSPDTQYF
TRBJ1-4 many TRBD1 TRBV6-6 TGTGCCAGCAGTAACCGACAGGGTGCAACTAATGAAAAACTGTTTTTT CASSNRQGATNEKLFF
TRBJ2-2 many . TRBV7-9 TGTGCCAGCACCCCGGACGGCTTCAGCACCGGGGAGCTGTTTTTT CASTPDGFSTGELFF
TRBJ2-3 many TRBD1 TRBV20-1 TGCAGTGCTGTTTTGGGACAGGGGTCAGATACGCAGTATTTT CSAVLGQGSDTQYF
TRBJ2-7 many . TRBV29-1 TGCAGCGTTGGAGCCGGGTACGAGCAGTACTTC CSVGAGYEQYF
TRBJ1-1 few . TRBV7-9 TGTGTCAGCAGCACGGGGTGGAAAGCTTTCTTT CVSSTGWKAFF
TRBJ2-7 many . TRBV5-1 TGCGCCAGCAGCATGGACAGCTACGAGCAGTACTTC CASSMDSYEQYF
TRBJ2-7 once . TRBV5-1 TGCGCCAGCAGCCCAACAGCAGCCCCGTTATACGAGCAGTACTTC CASSPTAAPLYEQYF
TRBJ2-7 many . TRBV4-2 TGTGCCAGCAGCGGAGAGGGGGAGCAGTACTTC CASSGEGEQYF
TRBJ2-7 . . TRBV20-1 TGCAGTGCTAGTGAGGGGAGGCGGGGAGCCTACGAGCAGTACTTC CSASEGRRGAYEQYF
TRBJ1-1 many . TRBV6-5 TGTGCCAGCAGTTACCAGAGATCCTCTTACACTGAAGCTTTCTTT CASSYQRSSYTEAFF
TRBJ1-4 many . TRBV6-5 TGTGCCAGCAGTTACACTGGTGGAAAACTGTTTTTT CASSYTGGKLFF
TRBJ2-1 many . TRBV7-6 TGTGCCAGCAGCTTAGTTAGTGACTACTACAATGAGCAGTTCTTC CASSLVSDYYNEQFF
TRBJ1-1 . . TRBV5-1 TGCGCCAGCAGCTTGGTCTCCTTTCTCACTGAAGCTTTCTTT CASSLVSFLTEAFF
TRBJ1-4 many . TRBV1 TGCACCAGCAGCCAATCCCCGGGACAGCATAATGAAAAACTGTTTTTT CTSSQSPGQHNEKLFF
TRBJ1-2 many . TRBV13 TGTGCCAGCCGCCCAGGGAACCTCTATGGCTACACCTTC CASRPGNLYGYTF
TRBJ2-2 few . TRBV7-8 TGTGCCAGCAGCTTAGAGGGGGGTACCACCGGGGAGCTGTTTTTT CASSLEGGTTGELFF
TRBJ2-7 . TRBD2 TRBV12-3/TRBV12-4 TGTGCCAGCACCCTAAGCGGGGGGGCCTACGAGCAGTACTTC CASTLSGGAYEQYF
TRBJ1-4 few . TRBV7-2 TGTGCCAGCAGCTTGGAAAGTTTAGCGAATGAAAAACTGTTTTTT CASSLESLANEKLFF
TRBJ1-6 many . TRBV7-6 TGTGCCAGCAGCTCCACGACAGAGGATAATTCACCCCTCCACTTT CASSSTTEDNSPLHF
TRBJ2-2 many . TRBV27 TGTGCCAGCAGTTTAGGCAGGAACGCCGGGGAGCTGTTTTTT CASSLGRNAGELFF
TRBJ1-1 many . TRBV27 TGTGCCAGCAGTTCAGGGCTTGGTACTGAAGCTTTCTTT CASSSGLGTEAFF
TRBJ2-5 many TRBD2 TRBV20-1 TGCAGTGCAGCACTAGCGGGGGGGCAAGAGACCCAGTACTTC CSAALAGGQETQYF
TRBJ1-1 . . TRBV20-1 TGCAGTGTACCGGAAAGCACTGAAGCTTTCTTT CSVPESTEAFF
TRBJ1-1 many TRBD1 TRBV7-2 TGTGCCAGCAGCCGACAGGGGGAAATAGCTTTCTTT CASSRQGEIAFF
TRBJ1-1 . TRBD1 TRBV19 TGTGCCAGTATCACAGGGGGGACTGAAGCTTTCTTT CASITGGTEAFF
TRBJ1-3 many . TRBV2 TGTGCCAGCAGTGAACAGAGCTCTGGAAACACCATATATTTT CASSEQSSGNTIYF
TRBJ1-2 many . TRBV6-1 TGTGCCAGCAGCCTCCGGGACGGAGATAACTATGGCTACACCTTC CASSLRDGDNYGYTF
TRBJ2-5 many . TRBV6-1 TGTGCCAGCAAATTAAATACCGGACTCATAGGAGAGACCCAGTACTTC CASKLNTGLIGETQYF
TRBJ2-7 many TRBD1 TRBV7-8 TGTGCCAGCAGCCCGGGACAGGGGGTCTACGAGCAGTACTTC CASSPGQGVYEQYF
TRBJ2-5 many . TRBV29-1 TGCAGCGTTCGCAGGGGCGATGAGACCCAGTACTTC CSVRRGDETQYF
TRBJ1-1 many TRBD1 TRBV7-8 TGTGCCAGCAGACGGGACAGGGAGGCTGAAGTTTTCTTT CASRRDREAEVFF
TRBJ1-2 many TRBD1 TRBV9 TGTGCCAGCAACTCTATGGCACAGGGGGCGATGAGAGGCTACACCTTC CASNSMAQGAMRGYTF
TRBJ2-4 many . TRBV7-9 TGTGCCAGCAGCCCCCGACTGGGTTTAGCCAAAAACATTCAGTACTTC CASSPRLGLAKNIQYF
TRBJ2-1 many TRBD2 TRBV7-9 TGTGCCAGCACCGTTGATTGGGGGGGAGCCTACAATGAGCAGTTCTTC CASTVDWGGAYNEQFF
TRBJ1-1 many . TRBV27 TGTGCCAGCAGTTTACAAGGGAACACTGAAGCTTTCTTT CASSLQGNTEAFF
TRBJ2-1 . TRBD2 TRBV20-1 TGCAGTGCTGGGACTAGCGGGGCCTACAATGAGCAGTTCTTC CSAGTSGAYNEQFF
TRBJ1-6 many TRBD1 TRBV3-1 TGTGCCAGCAGCCAAGAGTGGCAGGGACAGACACCCCTCCACTTT CASSQEWQGQTPLHF
TRBJ2-5 many TRBD1 TRBV5-1 TGCGCCAGCAGTGGACAGGGACAAGAGACCCAGTACTTC CASSGQGQETQYF
TRBJ2-5 few . TRBV6-2/TRBV6-3 TGTGCCAGCAGACCTTGGGACCTTGAACTTGGAGAGACCCAGTACTTC CASRPWDLELGETQYF
TRBJ2-7 many TRBD2 TRBV12-3/TRBV12-4 TGTGCCAGCAGTCGGGGGGGGAGCTCCTACGAGCAGTACTTC CASSRGGSSYEQYF
TRBJ2-7 many . TRBV9 TGTGCCAGCAGCGTAGATGGGGGGCCCGACTCCTACGAGCAGTACTTC CASSVDGGPDSYEQYF
TRBJ2-2 many . TRBV20-1 TGCAGTGCTTCAAGCCATGGGGGGAACACCGGGGAGCTGTTTTTT CSASSHGGNTGELFF
TRBJ2-3 many . TRBV10-3 TGTGCCATCAGGGGCAGGGATTCAGATACGCAGTATTTT CAIRGRDSDTQYF
TRBJ1-5 many . TRBV19 TGTGCCAGTAATAGGGACGGATACAATCAGCCCCAGCATTTT CASNRDGYNQPQHF